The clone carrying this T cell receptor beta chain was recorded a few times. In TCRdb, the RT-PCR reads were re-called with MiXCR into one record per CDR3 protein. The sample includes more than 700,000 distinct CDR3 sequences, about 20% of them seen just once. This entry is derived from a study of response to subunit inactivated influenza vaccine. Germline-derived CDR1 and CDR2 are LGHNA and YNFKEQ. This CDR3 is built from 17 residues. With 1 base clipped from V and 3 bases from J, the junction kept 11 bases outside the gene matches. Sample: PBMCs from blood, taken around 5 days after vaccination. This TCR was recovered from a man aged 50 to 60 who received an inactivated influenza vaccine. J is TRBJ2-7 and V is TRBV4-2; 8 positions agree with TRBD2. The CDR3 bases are TGTGCCAGCAGCCAAGTATCCGGGGGGGCCGTCGGCTACGAGCAGTACTTC. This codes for CASSQVSGGAVGYEQYF.